Listed below are T cell receptor beta chains from one sample, sequenced in a study of Ad26.COV2.S vaccination and SARS-CoV-2 variants. Data came from immunoSEQ multiplex PCR; TCRdb stores just in-frame clones and leaves some out. The data hold fewer than 400,000 clones, with 86% observed a single time. Here the sequenced sample was peripheral blood, taken in a trial of Ad26.COV2.S vaccine versus placebo. These receptors originate from a person between 18 and 59 years old who received the Ad26.COV2.S COVID-19 vaccine or a placebo. Each CDR3 is given with its conserved first and last residue. The D gene is left open where the match is weak. Clone size appears in some rows only: once, few, many, or a class for an expanded clone.

V	size	J	D	DNA	CDR3
TRBV5-6	NA	TRBJ1-2	NA	TGTGCCAGCAGCTCCCTTGCAGTAGGTTCGCGTGGCTACACCTTC	CASSSLAVGSRGYTF
TRBV19	few	TRBJ2-7	TRBD1	TGTGCCAGTAGTTTCTACGGGACAGGTCTCTACGAGCAGTACTTC	CASSFYGTGLYEQYF
TRBV6-1	NA	TRBJ2-1	NA	TGTGCCAGCAGGTCTACAGGCTTAGGGGAGCAGTTCTTC	CASRSTGLGEQFF
TRBV3-1/TRBV3-2	NA	TRBJ2-6	NA	TGTGCCAGCAGCCAAGGCTCCTCACGGACCTCTGGGGCCAACGTCCTGACTTTC	CASSQGSSRTSGANVLTF
TRBV5-1	once	TRBJ1-3	NA	TGCGCCAGCGGAACAGGTTACTCTGGAAACACCATATATTTT	CASGTGYSGNTIYF
TRBV14	NA	TRBJ2-1	NA	TGTGCCAGCAGCGCCGGGACCGTGGCCAATGAGCAGTTCTTC	CASSAGTVANEQFF
TRBV4-3	few	TRBJ2-5	TRBD1	TGCGCCAGCAGCAAAGACAGGGGTGGGGCAGAGACCCAGTACTTC	CASSKDRGGAETQYF
TRBV2	NA	TRBJ2-5	NA	TGTGCCAGCACCCTACTGGAGACCCAGTACTTC	CASTLLETQYF
TRBV30	once	TRBJ2-2	TRBD1	TGTGCCCGACTGACAGGGTGGAACACCGGGGAGCTGTTTTTT	CARLTGWNTGELFF
TRBV5-4	NA	TRBJ2-1	NA	TGTGCCAGCAGCTTCGTACAGGGAAGTGAGCAGTTCTTC	CASSFVQGSEQFF
TRBV18	NA	TRBJ2-7	TRBD2	TGTGCCAGCTCACGAATGACTAGCGGGGGTTACGAGCAGTACTTC	CASSRMTSGGYEQYF
TRBV29-1	NA	TRBJ1-1	NA	TGCAGCGTTGAAAGCGGGGGAAACACTGAAGCTTTCTTT	CSVESGGNTEAFF
TRBV7-8	NA	TRBJ2-7	TRBD1	TGTGCCAGCAGCACTGCCGGGACAGGGACCGAGCAGTACTTC	CASSTAGTGTEQYF
TRBV12-3/TRBV12-4	NA	TRBJ1-1	NA	TGTGCCAGCAGAGGACAGCAAGGCACTGAAGCTTTCTTT	CASRGQQGTEAFF
TRBV10-3	NA	TRBJ1-2	NA	TGTGCCATCTCCGGGACCCTGGAAACTATCTATGGCTACACCTTC	CAISGTLETIYGYTF
TRBV9	NA	TRBJ1-3	NA	TGTGCCAGCAGCGTACAAGAGAGGACAGCCGGAAACACCATATATTTT	CASSVQERTAGNTIYF
TRBV3-1/TRBV3-2	NA	TRBJ2-2	NA	TGTGCCAGCAGCCAATACACCGGGGAGCTGTTTTTT	CASSQYTGELFF
TRBV5-8	once	TRBJ1-2	NA	TGTGCCAGCAGCTTCAGGTCAGGAGGCTACACCTTC	CASSFRSGGYTF
TRBV7-2	NA	TRBJ1-2	NA	TGTGCCAGCAGCTCTGGTCCCGGGACAAATGGCTACACCTTC	CASSSGPGTNGYTF
TRBV4-1	NA	TRBJ2-3	TRBD2	TGCGCCAGCAGCCAAGATACCCTAGCGGGGGATACGCAGTATTTT	CASSQDTLAGDTQYF
TRBV11-2	NA	TRBJ2-1	NA	TGTGCCAGCAGCTTCGGCGGGGGCGTTGGGTCCTACAATGAGCAGTTCTTC	CASSFGGGVGSYNEQFF
TRBV4-3	few	TRBJ2-2	NA	TGCGCCACCCAAAGGATGATCGACACCGGGGAGCTGTTTTTT	CATQRMIDTGELFF
TRBV19	once	TRBJ2-1	TRBD1	TGTGCCAGTAGTATCCTTGCCGGGACAGGAATTTACAATGAGCAGTTCTTC	CASSILAGTGIYNEQFF
TRBV2	NA	TRBJ2-2	NA	TGTGCCAGCAGTCTCAGTGGGAACGGGGAGCTGTTTTTT	CASSLSGNGELFF
TRBV4-3	NA	TRBJ2-1	NA	TGCGCCAGCAGCCAAAGGACTGACTACAATGAGCAGTTCTTC	CASSQRTDYNEQFF
TRBV29-1	NA	TRBJ2-5	TRBD2	TGCAGCGTGCGGGGGGGATTCCAAGAGACCCAGTACTTC	CSVRGGFQETQYF
TRBV5-4	NA	TRBJ2-7	NA	TGTGCCAGCAGCTTGGAGATGGGTATCTACGAGCAGTACTTC	CASSLEMGIYEQYF
TRBV30	NA	TRBJ2-4	NA	TGTGCCTGGAGTGTACAAAGGGTATCGGACATTCAGTACTTC	CAWSVQRVSDIQYF
TRBV7-9	once	TRBJ1-1	NA	TGTGCCAGCCTCAGGGACCCCATGAACACTGAAGCTTTCTTT	CASLRDPMNTEAFF
TRBV5-1	NA	TRBJ2-3	NA	TGCGCCAGCAGCTTGGGCCCGGCAGGTCTTAGCACAGATACGCAGTATTTT	CASSLGPAGLSTDTQYF
TRBV20-1	once	TRBJ1-5	NA	TGCAGTGCTAGTAAAACCTCCAATCAGCCCCAGCATTTT	CSASKTSNQPQHF
TRBV19	few	TRBJ1-2	NA	TGTGCCAGTAGTATTGAGCTGGCGGGCTATGGAGGCTACACCTTC	CASSIELAGYGGYTF
TRBV7-2	NA	TRBJ1-6	NA	TGTGCCAGCAGCTTATTCTCGGGGGCAGGGGATTCACCCCTCCACTTT	CASSLFSGAGDSPLHF
TRBV30	NA	TRBJ1-3	NA	TGTGCCTGGAGTGGTGGGGGGGGCAGCTCTGGAAACACCATATATTTT	CAWSGGGGSSGNTIYF
TRBV10-3	NA	TRBJ2-5	TRBD2	TGTGCCATCAGTGTTGGGTCTAGCGGGGGGCCCATGGAGACCCAGTACTTC	CAISVGSSGGPMETQYF
TRBV2	NA	TRBJ1-2	TRBD1	TGTGCCAGCATTTTGACAGGGCAAAACTATGGCTACACCTTC	CASILTGQNYGYTF
TRBV28	few	TRBJ2-2	NA	TGTGCCAGCAGGTACTTTCGCTATCGACAGTCCTGGAACACCGGGGAGCTGTTTTTT	CASRYFRYRQSWNTGELFF
TRBV6-5	NA	TRBJ2-7	NA	TGTGCCAGCAGATTACAGGGACTAAACCTCGAGCAGTACTTC	CASRLQGLNLEQYF
TRBV4-3	NA	TRBJ2-1	TRBD2	TGCGCCAGCAGCCAAGATCCTGTCCAGCGGGGGATCTACAATGAGCAGTTCTTC	CASSQDPVQRGIYNEQFF
TRBV10-3	once	TRBJ1-1	NA	TGTGCCATCAGTTGGGAGGGAACTGAAGCTTTCTTT	CAISWEGTEAFF
TRBV5-6	NA	TRBJ1-2	NA	TGTGCCAGCAGATCTTGGGGCAGATGGGATCGCTACACCTTC	CASRSWGRWDRYTF
TRBV3-1/TRBV3-2	NA	TRBJ2-5	TRBD2	TGTGCCAGCAGCCAAGCCTTTAGCGGGGGGAGAAAGACCCAGTACTTC	CASSQAFSGGRKTQYF
TRBV18	NA	TRBJ1-6	NA	TGTGCCAGCTCACCACGGGGACAAGTCAATTCACCCCTCCACTTT	CASSPRGQVNSPLHF
TRBV7-3	NA	TRBJ2-5	NA	TGTGCCAGCAGCTCCGGGGGCTGGAATCAAGAGACCCAGTACTTC	CASSSGGWNQETQYF
TRBV3-1/TRBV3-2	NA	TRBJ1-1	NA	TGTGCCAGCAGCCAGCAGCGGGTCCCCACTGAAGCTTTCTTT	CASSQQRVPTEAFF
TRBV13	once	TRBJ2-5	NA	TGTGCCAGCAGCCGTACAGGGAAGGGAGAGACCCAGTACTTC	CASSRTGKGETQYF
TRBV15	NA	TRBJ1-5	NA	TGTGCCACCAGCAGAGCGGGGTCGGGCAATCAGCCCCAGCATTTT	CATSRAGSGNQPQHF
TRBV5-1	NA	TRBJ1-1	NA	TGCGCCAGCAGCTTGCAAGGGGGTAGCACTGAAGCTTTCTTT	CASSLQGGSTEAFF
TRBV30	NA	TRBJ1-3	NA	TGTGCCTGGAAAGGGGGGCCTGGAAACACCATATATTTT	CAWKGGPGNTIYF
TRBV5-1	NA	TRBJ2-3	TRBD1	TGCGCCAGCAGCTTGGCCAGGGGGTCAGATACGCAGTATTTT	CASSLARGSDTQYF
TRBV7-8	NA	TRBJ1-3	NA	TGTGCCAGCAGCTTAGAGAGGCAGGGAGGGTTCTCTGGAAACACCATATATTTT	CASSLERQGGFSGNTIYF
TRBV6-2/TRBV6-3	NA	TRBJ1-1	TRBD1	TGTGCCAGCAGTTCAAGGACAGGGCCCTTAGAAGCTTTCTTT	CASSSRTGPLEAFF
TRBV10-3	NA	TRBJ2-3	TRBD2	TGTGCCATCAAGCGGGGCGGCACAGATACGCAGTATTTT	CAIKRGGTDTQYF
TRBV30	NA	TRBJ1-3	NA	TGTGCCTGGAGTGTTGGACAAACCAGCTCTGGAAACACCATATATTTT	CAWSVGQTSSGNTIYF
TRBV6-2/TRBV6-3	NA	TRBJ1-2	NA	TGTGCCAGCAGTACAACTAACTATGGCTACACCTTC	CASSTTNYGYTF
TRBV5-1	NA	TRBJ2-7	NA	TGCGCCAGCAGCTCCCCCCTGGCAGGGGAGGACGAGCAGTACTTC	CASSSPLAGEDEQYF